Included here is one T cell receptor beta chain sequence, with context. Its antigen is currently unknown. This sample stems from a study of cytomegalovirus exposure and HLA in healthy donors. With 4 bases removed from V and 1 base from J, the gap between germline ends came to 14 bases. The CDR3 consists of 15 residues. Germline V gene sequence: CDR1 SGHRS, CDR2 YFSETQ. Primers for the PCR totalled 60 Vbeta and 13 Jbeta. Some clones are missing from TCRdb's copy, which holds only in-frame ones; the method was immunoSEQ multiplex PCR. The sample yields 150,000 to 200,000 clones, roughly three quarters seen once. Study-wide results and limits: Association with HLA alleles at 0.05 false discovery rate was found for 16,951 TCR beta sequences in a later analysis.

The rearrangement uses TRBV5-1 and TRBJ1-1; D is ambiguous. The receptor was isolated from a woman aged 50 to 60 in good health and CMV-seronegative. Sequencing input: PBMCs. The CDR3 region has the DNA TGCGCCAGCAGCCCGGAGACGGTGAAGAACACTGAAGCTTTCTTT. It is translated as CASSPETVKNTEAFF.